The present T cell receptor (beta chain) was sequenced within a study of OX40 agonist ivuxolimab in advanced cancers. Using immunoSEQ multiplex PCR, the repertoire was profiled, and TCRdb retains in-frame clones only, with some absent. The table includes approximately 92,000 clones, around 94% detected once. The CDR3 has 13 amino acids. CDR1 SGHDT and CDR2 YYEEEE come from the germline V gene. V was pared by 1 base and J by 11 bases, with 15 bases between. With regard to this clone: Its antigen is as yet unknown.

Broader study findings: CD4+ and CD8+ blood T cells expanded clonally by week 6 at 0.1 to 3.0 mg/kg.

The sequencing here drew on CD4+ or CD8+ T cells sorted from blood, taken in a trial of the OX40 agonist ivuxolimab. The clonotype comes from an adult with an advanced solid tumor such as melanoma, head and neck, liver or kidney cancer. The rearrangement links TRBV5-6 to TRBJ1-1, with D possibly TRBD1 on 5 matching bases. This CDR3 is CASSLMEGGEAFF. Written as DNA, the CDR3 is TGTGCCAGCAGCTTGATGGAGGGAGGGGAGGCTTTCTTT.